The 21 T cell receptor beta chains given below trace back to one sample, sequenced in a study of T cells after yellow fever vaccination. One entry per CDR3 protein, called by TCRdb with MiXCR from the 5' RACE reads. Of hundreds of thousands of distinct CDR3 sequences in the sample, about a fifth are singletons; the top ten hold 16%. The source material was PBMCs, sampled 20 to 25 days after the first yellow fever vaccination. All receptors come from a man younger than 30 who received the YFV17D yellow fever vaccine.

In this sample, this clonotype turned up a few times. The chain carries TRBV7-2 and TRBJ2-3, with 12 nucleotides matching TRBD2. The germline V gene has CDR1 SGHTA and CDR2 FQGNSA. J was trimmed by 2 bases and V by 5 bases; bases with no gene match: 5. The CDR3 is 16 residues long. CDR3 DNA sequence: TGTGCCAGCAGCAGGCTAGCGGGGGGGTTCACAGATACGCAGTATTTT. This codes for CASSRLAGGFTDTQYF.

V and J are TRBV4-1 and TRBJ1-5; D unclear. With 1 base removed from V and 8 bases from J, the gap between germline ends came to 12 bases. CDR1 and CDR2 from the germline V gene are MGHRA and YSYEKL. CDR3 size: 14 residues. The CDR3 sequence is CASSQVWQDEPQHF. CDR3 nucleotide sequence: TGCGCCAGCAGCCAAGTATGGCAGGATGAGCCCCAGCATTTT.

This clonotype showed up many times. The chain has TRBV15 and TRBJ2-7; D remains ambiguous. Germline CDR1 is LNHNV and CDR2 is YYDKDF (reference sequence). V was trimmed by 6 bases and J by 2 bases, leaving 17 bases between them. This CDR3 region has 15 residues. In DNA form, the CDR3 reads TGTGCCACCAGTCCAACACCCTTGTCGACCTACGAGCAGTACTTC. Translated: CATSPTPLSTYEQYF.

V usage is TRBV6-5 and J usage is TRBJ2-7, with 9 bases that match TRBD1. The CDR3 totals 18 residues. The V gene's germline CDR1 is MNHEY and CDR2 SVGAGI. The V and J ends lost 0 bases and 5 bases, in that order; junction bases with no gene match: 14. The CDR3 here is CASSYSYRDREVSHEQYV. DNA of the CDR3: TGTGCCAGCAGTTACTCGTACCGGGACAGGGAGGTGAGCCACGAGCAGTACGTC.

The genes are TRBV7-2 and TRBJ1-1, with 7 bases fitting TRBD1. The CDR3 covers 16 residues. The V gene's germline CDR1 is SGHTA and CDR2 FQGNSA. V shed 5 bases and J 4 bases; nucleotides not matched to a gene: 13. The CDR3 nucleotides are TGTGCCAGCAGCCTACTCGACAGGGCGAAGGGCACTGAAGCTTTCTTT. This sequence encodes CASSLLDRAKGTEAFF.

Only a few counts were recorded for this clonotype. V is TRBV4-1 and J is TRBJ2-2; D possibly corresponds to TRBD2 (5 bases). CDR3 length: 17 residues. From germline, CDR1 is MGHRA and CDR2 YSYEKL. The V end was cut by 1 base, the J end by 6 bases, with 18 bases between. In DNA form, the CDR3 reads TGCGCCAGCAGCCAAGGTGAAGGGCTGGGAGTTGCCGGGGAGCTGTTTTTT. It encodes CASSQGEGLGVAGELFF.

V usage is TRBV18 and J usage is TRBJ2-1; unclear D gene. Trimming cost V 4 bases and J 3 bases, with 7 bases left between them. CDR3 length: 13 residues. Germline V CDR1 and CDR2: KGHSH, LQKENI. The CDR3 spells CASSRADYNEQFF. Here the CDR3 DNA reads TGTGCCAGCTCACGCGCGGACTACAATGAGCAGTTCTTC.

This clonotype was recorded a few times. The CDR3 sequence is CASSWGYEQFF. The DNA of the CDR3 is TGCGCCAGCAGCTGGGGCTATGAGCAGTTCTTC. This chain connects TRBV5-1 to TRBJ2-1; perhaps TRBD1 as D (5 bases). The V end was cut by 3 bases, the J end by 8 bases, with 6 bases between. Germline V lookup: CDR1 SGHRS, CDR2 YFSETQ. This CDR3 region has 11 residues.

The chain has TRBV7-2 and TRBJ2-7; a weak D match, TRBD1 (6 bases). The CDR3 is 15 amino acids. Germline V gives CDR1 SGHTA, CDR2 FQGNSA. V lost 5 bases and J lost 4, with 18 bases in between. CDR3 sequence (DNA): TGTGCCAGCAGCCCAGGTGCCAGGGGTGGGTACGAGCAGTACTTC. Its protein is CASSPGARGGYEQYF.

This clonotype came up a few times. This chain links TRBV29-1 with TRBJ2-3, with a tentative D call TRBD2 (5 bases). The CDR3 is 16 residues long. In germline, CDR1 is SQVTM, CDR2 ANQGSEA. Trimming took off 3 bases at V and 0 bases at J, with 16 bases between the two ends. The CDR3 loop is CSVDRPGIASTDTQYF. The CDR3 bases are TGCAGCGTTGATCGTCCGGGGATCGCTAGCACAGATACGCAGTATTTT.

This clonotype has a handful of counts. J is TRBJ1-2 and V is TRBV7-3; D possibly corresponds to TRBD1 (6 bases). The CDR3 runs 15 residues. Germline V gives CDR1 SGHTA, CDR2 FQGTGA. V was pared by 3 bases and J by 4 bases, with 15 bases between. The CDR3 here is CASSFQGRAPYGYTF. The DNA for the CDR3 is TGTGCCAGCAGCTTTCAGGGGAGGGCCCCCTATGGCTACACCTTC.

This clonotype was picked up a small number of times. The CDR3 nucleotides are TGTGCCAGCAGCTTGGGACAGGGAGCGGGGGAGACCCAGTACTTC. Its protein product is CASSLGQGAGETQYF. V usage is TRBV11-3 and J usage is TRBJ2-5; 9 bases match TRBD1. Per the germline V gene, CDR1 is SGHNT and CDR2 is YENEEA. The CDR3 spans 15 residues. The trim removed 3 bases at V and 5 bases at J, leaving 7 bases unmatched.

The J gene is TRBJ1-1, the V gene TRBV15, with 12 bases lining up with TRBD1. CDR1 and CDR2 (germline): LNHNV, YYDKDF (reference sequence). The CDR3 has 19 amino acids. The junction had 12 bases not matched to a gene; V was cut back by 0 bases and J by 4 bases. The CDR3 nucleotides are TGTGCCACCAGCAGAGAACTTTTCCGGGACAGGGGGCTTAGCACTGAAGCTTTCTTT. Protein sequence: CATSRELFRDRGLSTEAFF.

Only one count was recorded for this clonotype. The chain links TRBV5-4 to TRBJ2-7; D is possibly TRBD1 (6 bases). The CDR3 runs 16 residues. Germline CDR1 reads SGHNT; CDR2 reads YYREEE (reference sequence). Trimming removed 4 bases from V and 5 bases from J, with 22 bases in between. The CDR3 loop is CASSATGWVAPNEQYF. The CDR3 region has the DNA TGTGCCAGCAGCGCGACAGGATGGGTGGCACCTAACGAGCAGTACTTC. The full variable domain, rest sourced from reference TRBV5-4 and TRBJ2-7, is ETGVTQSPTHLIKTRGQQVTLRCSSQSGHNTVSWYQQALGQGPQFIFQYYREEENGRGNFPPRFSGLQFPNYSSELNVNALELDDSALYLCASSATGWVAPNEQYFGPGTRLTVT.

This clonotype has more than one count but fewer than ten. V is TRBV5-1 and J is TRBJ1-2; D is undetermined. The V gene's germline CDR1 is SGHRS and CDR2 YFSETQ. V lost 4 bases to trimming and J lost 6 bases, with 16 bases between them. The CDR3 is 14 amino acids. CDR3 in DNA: TGCGCCAGCAGCCAGACCCTCGCCCGGGATGGCTACACCTTC. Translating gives CASSQTLARDGYTF.

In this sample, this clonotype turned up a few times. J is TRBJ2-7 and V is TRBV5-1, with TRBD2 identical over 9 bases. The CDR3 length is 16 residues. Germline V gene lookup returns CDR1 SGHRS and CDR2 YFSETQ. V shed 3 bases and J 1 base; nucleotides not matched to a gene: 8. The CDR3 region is CASSSTWTSDSYEQYF. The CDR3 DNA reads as TGCGCCAGCAGCTCGACCTGGACTAGCGATTCCTACGAGCAGTACTTC.

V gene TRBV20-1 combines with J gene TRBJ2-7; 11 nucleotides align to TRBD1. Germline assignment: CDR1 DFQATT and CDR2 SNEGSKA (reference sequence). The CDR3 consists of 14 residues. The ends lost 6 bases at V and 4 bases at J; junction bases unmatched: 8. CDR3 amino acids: CSAPPGQGGYEQYF. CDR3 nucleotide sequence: TGCAGTGCGCCTCCGGGACAGGGGGGGTACGAGCAGTACTTC.

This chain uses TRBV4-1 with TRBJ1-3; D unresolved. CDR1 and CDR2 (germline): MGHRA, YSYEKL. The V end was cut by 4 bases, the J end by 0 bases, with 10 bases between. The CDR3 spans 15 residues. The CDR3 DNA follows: TGCGCCAGCAGCCCCCATCTGACCTCTGGAAACACCATATATTTT. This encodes CASSPHLTSGNTIYF.

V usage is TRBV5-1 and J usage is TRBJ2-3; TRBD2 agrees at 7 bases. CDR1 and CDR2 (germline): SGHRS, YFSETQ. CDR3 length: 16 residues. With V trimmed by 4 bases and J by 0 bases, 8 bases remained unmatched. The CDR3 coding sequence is TGCGCCAGCAGCCCGGACGTGGGGGGGAGCACAGATACGCAGTATTTT. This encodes CASSPDVGGSTDTQYF.

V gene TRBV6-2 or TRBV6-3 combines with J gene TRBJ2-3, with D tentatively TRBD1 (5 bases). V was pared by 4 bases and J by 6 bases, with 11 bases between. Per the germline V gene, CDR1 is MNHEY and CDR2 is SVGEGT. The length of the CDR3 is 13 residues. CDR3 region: CASSSTVADTQYF. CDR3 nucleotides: TGTGCCAGCAGTTCGACAGTTGCGGATACGCAGTATTTT.

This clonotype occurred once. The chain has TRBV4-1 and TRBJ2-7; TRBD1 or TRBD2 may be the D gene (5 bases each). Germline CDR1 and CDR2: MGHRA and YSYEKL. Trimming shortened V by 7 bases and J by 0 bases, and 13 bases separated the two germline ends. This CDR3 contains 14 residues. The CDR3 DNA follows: TGCGCCAGCACCCAGGGAGTAGGCTCCTACGAGCAGTACTTC. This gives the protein CASTQGVGSYEQYF.